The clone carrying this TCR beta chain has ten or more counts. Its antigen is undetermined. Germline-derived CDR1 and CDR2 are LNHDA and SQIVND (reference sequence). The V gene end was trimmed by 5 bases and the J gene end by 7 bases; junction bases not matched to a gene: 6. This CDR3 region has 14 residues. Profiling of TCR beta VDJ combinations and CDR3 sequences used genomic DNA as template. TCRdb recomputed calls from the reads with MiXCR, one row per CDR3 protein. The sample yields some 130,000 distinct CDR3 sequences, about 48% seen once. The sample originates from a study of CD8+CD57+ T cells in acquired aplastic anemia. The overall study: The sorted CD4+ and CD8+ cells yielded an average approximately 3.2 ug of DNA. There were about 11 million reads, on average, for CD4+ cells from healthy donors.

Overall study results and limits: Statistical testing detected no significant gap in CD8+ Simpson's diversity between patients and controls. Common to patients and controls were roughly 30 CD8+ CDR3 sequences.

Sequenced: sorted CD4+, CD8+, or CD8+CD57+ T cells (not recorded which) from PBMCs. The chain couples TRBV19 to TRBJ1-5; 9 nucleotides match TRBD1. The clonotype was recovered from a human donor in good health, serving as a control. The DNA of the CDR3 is TGTGCCAGTAGTCGACAGGGGGTTGACCAGCCCCAGCATTTT. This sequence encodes CASSRQGVDQPQHF.